A few counts support the clone carrying this T cell receptor (beta chain). The antigen remains unidentified. The data were taken from a study of cytomegalovirus exposure and HLA in healthy donors. The CDR3 runs 13 residues. From germline, CDR1 is SNHLY and CDR2 FYNNEI. Trimming cost V 10 bases and J 2 bases, with 14 bases left between them. Findings and caveats of the study: Confirmation in vitro established that a few CMV-associated chains were specific for CMV antigens.

Donors came from a validation cohort of approximately 110 subjects, distinct from the first 666-subject cohort. Sequencing was performed with immunoSEQ multiplex PCR; in TCRdb, only in-frame clones are kept and a portion is missing. This sample yields roughly 250,000 clones, of which around 90% are seen a single time; 0.35% to 0.4% belongs to the top ten. V and J are TRBV2 and TRBJ1-2; D unclear. Sequencing was done on a sample of PBMCs. This receptor was obtained from a woman aged 18-29 years in good health and CMV-seronegative. The CDR3 sequence is CATRREINYGYTF. The CDR3 DNA is TGTGCCACGAGGCGGGAGATCAACTATGGCTACACCTTC.